These 12 T cell receptor beta chains originate from one sample sequenced in a study of cytomegalovirus exposure and HLA in healthy donors (dated 2017 in TCRdb). The protocol used for the library was the immunoSEQ multiplex PCR assay. For the multiplex PCR, a mixture combining 60 forward primers for TCR Vbeta segments and 13 reverse primers for TCR Jbeta segments was used. TCRdb obtained this table from immuneACCESS and retained in-frame rearrangements with V and J assigned. These tables miss some clones; where compared with another copy, unresolved V genes account for less than half of the shortfall, and the remainder is unexplained. In all, the sample holds 200,000 to 250,000 clones, and roughly 80% of those were seen once. Clones ranked in the top ten supply 5% to 6% of the sample. The material sequenced was PBMCs. Receptors originate from a woman aged 35 to 49 in good health and CMV-seropositive.

In its sample, this clone was seen a few times. The rearrangement joins TRBV2 to TRBJ1-5; D ambiguous. The CDR3 is made up of 15 amino acids. Germline CDR1 and CDR2: SNHLY and FYNNEI. Trimming stripped 2 bases from V and 0 bases from J, with 8 bases between. CDR3 residues: CASSEYWHSNQPQHF. The CDR3 region has the DNA TGTGCCAGCAGTGAATATTGGCATAGCAATCAGCCCCAGCATTTT.

This sequence joins TRBV6-1 and TRBJ2-5; D gene uncertain. Germline V gene sequence: CDR1 MNHNS, CDR2 SASEGT. This CDR3 is built from 14 residues. The V end was cut by 0 bases, the J end by 5 bases, with 10 bases between. CDR3 nucleotide sequence: TGTGCCAGCAGTGAAGCTGACGGGTGGGAGACCCAGTACTTC. Its translation: CASSEADGWETQYF.

The V and J genes are TRBV5-4 and TRBJ2-3; 12 bases match TRBD2. Germline values: CDR1 SGHNT, CDR2 YYREEE (reference sequence). V lost 5 bases to trimming and J lost 3 bases; unmatched junction nucleotides: 4. CDR3 length equals 15 residues. The CDR3 DNA follows: TGTGCCAGCAGGCTAGCGGGGGGGCGGACAGATACGCAGTATTTT. As protein: CASRLAGGRTDTQYF.

V and J are TRBV5-1 and TRBJ1-2; TRBD1 matches at 7 bases. V dropped 3 bases and J dropped 8; count of bases not matched to a gene: 10. CDR3 size: 14 residues. From germline, CDR1 is SGHRS and CDR2 YFSETQ. The CDR3 nucleotides are TGCGCCAGCAGCTCAGAGCTACAGGGGAGGGGCTACACCTTC. Encoded protein: CASSSELQGRGYTF.

The chain uses TRBV7-2 and TRBJ2-2; a weak D match, TRBD1 (6 bases). The CDR3 has 16 amino acids. Germline-derived CDR1 and CDR2 are SGHTA and FQGNSA. V was cut by 1 base and J by 4 bases, with 13 bases left in between. CDR3 bases: TGTGCCAGCAGCTTAGTCGCTAACAGGGCCACCGGGGAGCTGTTTTTT. Encoded protein: CASSLVANRATGELFF.

V is TRBV4-2 and J is TRBJ2-1, with 9 bases lining up with TRBD2. Germline V lookup: CDR1 LGHNA, CDR2 YNFKEQ. V lost 2 bases, J lost 7 bases, and 9 bases stayed unmatched. This CDR3 has 16 residues. CDR3 DNA: TGTGCCAGCAGCCAATCCCAAGCTAGCGGGAAGAATGAGCAGTTCTTC. Amino acids: CASSQSQASGKNEQFF.

This clone was picked up a small number of times. This chain uses TRBV6-5 with TRBJ2-1, with 7 bases that match TRBD1. Trimming cost V 4 bases and J 5 bases; bases outside gene matches: 8. Per the germline V gene, CDR1 is MNHEY and CDR2 is SVGAGI. CDR3 length equals 15 residues. As DNA, the CDR3 is TGTGCCAGCAGTTTGGAGACAGGGTATGACAATGAGCAGTTCTTC. This gives the protein CASSLETGYDNEQFF.

This chain uses TRBV19 with TRBJ2-1, with a tentative D call TRBD1 (5 bases). V lost 3 bases to trimming and J lost 2 bases, with 11 bases between them. The CDR3 runs 15 residues. Per the germline V gene, CDR1 is LNHDA and CDR2 is SQIVND (reference sequence). CDR3 region: CASSIEGAAYNEQFF. DNA of the CDR3: TGTGCCAGTAGTATCGAAGGGGCCGCCTACAATGAGCAGTTCTTC.

V gene TRBV5-1 combines with J gene TRBJ1-5, with no clear D. The germline V gene encodes CDR1 SGHRS and CDR2 YFSETQ. Between the trimmed V and J ends, which lost 0 bases and 2 bases, there was a span of 9 bases. This CDR3 spans 15 amino acids. The DNA for the CDR3 is TGCGCCAGCAGCTTGGAGTGGGGAGGCAATCAGCCCCAGCATTTT. It translates to CASSLEWGGNQPQHF.

This rearrangement joins TRBV19 to TRBJ2-1, with TRBD1 identical over 9 bases. J lost 6 bases, V lost 0 bases, and 6 bases had no gene match. This CDR3 is built from 16 residues. Germline V gene lookup returns CDR1 LNHDA and CDR2 SQIVND (reference sequence). The CDR3 reads CASSIDLWDRANEQFF. The CDR3 coding sequence is TGTGCCAGTAGTATAGATCTATGGGACAGGGCCAATGAGCAGTTCTTC.

This clone was detected only a few times. This rearrangement joins TRBV30 to TRBJ2-7; a weak D match, TRBD1 (5 bases). Germline assignment: CDR1 GTSNPN and CDR2 SVGIG (reference sequence). This CDR3 has 14 amino acids. V lost 1 base and J 2 bases, leaving 12 bases between the germline ends. This CDR3 is CAWSDNRNPYEQYF. As DNA, the CDR3 is TGTGCCTGGAGTGATAACAGGAACCCCTACGAGCAGTACTTC. Complete variable domain (other parts from reference TRBV30 and TRBJ2-7): SQTIHQWPATLVQPVGSPLSLECTVEGTSNPNLYWYRQAAGRGLQLLFYSVGIGQISSEVPQNLSASRPQDRQFILSSKKLLLSDSGFYLCAWSDNRNPYEQYFGPGTRLTVT.

V and J are TRBV7-6 and TRBJ2-5; maybe TRBD2 (5 bases). Germline V gives CDR1 SGHVS, CDR2 FNYEAQ. The CDR3 covers 17 residues. V lost 7 bases and J 0 bases, leaving 21 bases between the germline ends. The CDR3 region has the DNA TGTGCCAGCACTATCCGAGGGCTATCTAGGTACCAAGAGACCCAGTACTTC. Translating gives CASTIRGLSRYQETQYF.